This TCR beta chain was recorded in a study of cytotoxic CD8 clonotypes in ibrutinib-treated CLL. The overall study: Among the patients, around 10 presented as relapsed/refractory and about 16 as treatment-naive; 17 showed unmutated IGHV. The response samples were taken once patients had been treated for a median of about 12 months, range 6 to 36.

Broader study findings: For progressing versus sustained-remission patients, sampling times were not the same.

Clones were read by immunoSEQ multiplex PCR, and TCRdb kept only the in-frame ones, dropping some. The table lists thousands of clones, over 60% of them singletons. Germline lookup yields CDR1 MNHEY and CDR2 SMNVEV (reference sequence). The CDR3 runs 13 residues. The V end lost 6 bases, the J end lost 7 bases, and 16 bases lay between the germline ends. The count of this clone is one. Its antigen is unknown. This TCR came from a human donor with chronic lymphocytic leukemia. The rearrangement links TRBV27 to TRBJ2-7; a weak D match, TRBD1 (5 bases). The material sequenced was PBMCs, taken before ibrutinib treatment. Here the CDR3 DNA reads TGTGCCAGCAGGAAAAACATAAACAGGGAGCAGTACTTC. The encoded protein is CASRKNINREQYF.